The clone carrying this TCR beta chain has ten or more counts. Its antigen is undetermined. The CDR3 runs 13 residues. Trimming took 8 bases from V and 12 from J, leaving 20 bases between them. The V gene's germline CDR1 is SGHVS and CDR2 FQNEAQ. MiXCR, run by TCRdb on the reads, gives a single entry per CDR3 protein. The table includes about 180,000 distinct CDR3 sequences, roughly 14% detected once. The data are from a study of T cell repertoires in cytomegalovirus infection. As for the study in general: Public signatures in TCR beta pointed to CMV infection and matching HLA type.

The study's findings and limits: HLA-C-restricted CMV clonotypes gave the most frequent clonotype in two of eight donors. Public TCR beta family frequency separated CMV-and-HLA carriers, including in an independent cohort.

The sequenced sample consisted of PBMCs. The chain recombines TRBV7-8 with TRBJ2-1, with D possibly TRBD2 on 5 matching bases. The receptor was derived from a human donor in good health (CMV status not recorded). Some clones in this sample may be carry-over from other donors' samples. The CDR3 coding sequence is TGTGCCAGCCTCTCCTTCGGGGTGGCAGGGCAGTTCTTC. Protein product: CASLSFGVAGQFF.